The clone carrying this T cell receptor beta chain was picked up one time. The source of the sample is a study of blood T cell repertoires in COVID-19. Study overall: The samples span acute and convalescent COVID-19 from the United States, Italy and Spain.

This table comes from immunoSEQ multiplex PCR, and its TCRdb copy is limited to in-frame clones, with some not included. The table records a few hundred thousand clones, about 87% of them present only once. The CDR3 runs 15 residues. From germline, CDR1 is SGHKS and CDR2 YYEKEE (reference sequence). Trimming left V 0 bases short and J 0 bases short, with 7 bases between. Material for sequencing was PBMCs or T cells enriched from blood (not recorded which). The TCR originated in a woman in her 50s who had recovered from COVID-19. The chain has TRBV5-5 and TRBJ1-3; D ambiguous. The CDR3 DNA sequence: TGTGCCAGCAGCTTGGACACATACTCTGGAAACACCATATATTTT. Its protein product is CASSLDTYSGNTIYF.